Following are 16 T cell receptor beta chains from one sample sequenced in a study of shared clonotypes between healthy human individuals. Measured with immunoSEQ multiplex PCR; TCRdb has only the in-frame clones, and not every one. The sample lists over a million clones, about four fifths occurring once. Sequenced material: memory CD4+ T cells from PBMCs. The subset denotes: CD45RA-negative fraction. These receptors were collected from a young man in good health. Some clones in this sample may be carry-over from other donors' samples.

CDR3: CASSPDSVLPAQYF. The CDR3 coding sequence is TGTGCCAGCTCACCAGATTCCGTCCTTCCTGCGCAGTATTTT. The gene calls are TRBV18 and TRBJ2-3, with D unclear. V gave up 2 bases and J gave up 10 bases, with 16 bases separating them. The CDR3 is 14 amino acids. Germline assignment: CDR1 KGHSH and CDR2 LQKENI. Full variable domain (missing parts from reference TRBV18 and TRBJ2-3): NAGVMQNPRHLVRRRGQEARLRCSPMKGHSHVYWYRQLPEEGLKFMVYLQKENIIDESGMPKERFSAEFPKEGPSILRIQQVVRGDSAAYFCASSPDSVLPAQYFGPGTRLTVL.

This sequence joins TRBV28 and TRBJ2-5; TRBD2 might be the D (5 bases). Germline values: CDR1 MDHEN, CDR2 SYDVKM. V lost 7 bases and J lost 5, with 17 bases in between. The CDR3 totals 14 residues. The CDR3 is CASMENGVWETQYF. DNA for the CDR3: TGTGCCAGCATGGAGAACGGGGTGTGGGAGACCCAGTACTTC.

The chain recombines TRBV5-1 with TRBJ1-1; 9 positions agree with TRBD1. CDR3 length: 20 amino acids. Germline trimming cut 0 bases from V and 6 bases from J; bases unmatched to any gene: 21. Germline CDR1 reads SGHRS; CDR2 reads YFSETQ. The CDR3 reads CASSLGLGTGSNPSLSEAFF. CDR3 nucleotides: TGCGCCAGCAGCTTGGGTCTCGGGACAGGGTCGAACCCTTCATTGTCTGAAGCTTTCTTT.

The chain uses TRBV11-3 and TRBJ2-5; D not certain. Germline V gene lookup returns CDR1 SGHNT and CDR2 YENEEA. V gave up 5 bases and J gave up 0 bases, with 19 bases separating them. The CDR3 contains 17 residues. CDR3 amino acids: CASSAGGFGRNQETQYF. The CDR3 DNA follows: TGTGCCAGCAGCGCCGGTGGTTTCGGACGGAACCAAGAGACCCAGTACTTC.

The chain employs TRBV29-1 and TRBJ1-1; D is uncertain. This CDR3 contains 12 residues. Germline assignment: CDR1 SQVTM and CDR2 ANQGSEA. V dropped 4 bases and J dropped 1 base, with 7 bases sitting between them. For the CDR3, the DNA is TGCAGCGTTGGAACACCGAACACTGAAGCTTTCTTT. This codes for CSVGTPNTEAFF.

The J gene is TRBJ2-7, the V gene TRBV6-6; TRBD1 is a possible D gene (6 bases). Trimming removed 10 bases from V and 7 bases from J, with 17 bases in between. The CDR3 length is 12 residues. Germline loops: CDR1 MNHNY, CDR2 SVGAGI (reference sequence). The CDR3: CATRGGFGEQYF. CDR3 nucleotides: TGTGCCACCCGAGGGGGTTTCGGAGAGCAGTACTTC.

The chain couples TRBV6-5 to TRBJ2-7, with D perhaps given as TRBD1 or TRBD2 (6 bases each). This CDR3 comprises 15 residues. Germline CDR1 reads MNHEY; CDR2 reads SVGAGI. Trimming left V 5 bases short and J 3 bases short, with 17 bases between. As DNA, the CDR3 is TGTGCCAGCAGTAACCGGCGGGACACAATCTACGAGCAGTACTTC. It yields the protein CASSNRRDTIYEQYF.

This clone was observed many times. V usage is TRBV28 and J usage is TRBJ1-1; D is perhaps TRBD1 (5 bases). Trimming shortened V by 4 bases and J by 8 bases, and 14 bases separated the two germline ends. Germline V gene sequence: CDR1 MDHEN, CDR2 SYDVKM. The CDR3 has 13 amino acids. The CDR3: CASSSPRAREAFF. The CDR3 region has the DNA TGTGCCAGCAGTTCCCCCAGGGCAAGGGAAGCTTTCTTT.

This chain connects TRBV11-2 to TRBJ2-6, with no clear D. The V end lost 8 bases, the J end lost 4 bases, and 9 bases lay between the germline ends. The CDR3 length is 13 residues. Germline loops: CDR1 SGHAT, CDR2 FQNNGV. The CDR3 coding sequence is TGTGCCAGCCTTCGAGTAGGGGCCAACGTCCTGACTTTC. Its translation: CASLRVGANVLTF.

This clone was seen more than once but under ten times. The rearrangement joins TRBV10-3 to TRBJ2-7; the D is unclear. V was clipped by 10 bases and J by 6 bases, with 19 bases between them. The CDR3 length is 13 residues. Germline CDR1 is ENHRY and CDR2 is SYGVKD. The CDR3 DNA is TGTGCCAGCTTGCGTGAGGCGTCTGGCGAGCAGTACTTC. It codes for CASLREASGEQYF.

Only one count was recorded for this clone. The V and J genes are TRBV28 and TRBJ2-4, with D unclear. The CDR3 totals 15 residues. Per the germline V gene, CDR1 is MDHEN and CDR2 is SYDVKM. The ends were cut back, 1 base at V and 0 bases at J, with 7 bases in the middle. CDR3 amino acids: CASSLSKRAKNIQYF. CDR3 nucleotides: TGTGCCAGCAGTTTATCCAAGAGAGCCAAAAACATTCAGTACTTC. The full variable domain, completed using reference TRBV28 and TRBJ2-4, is DVKVTQSSRYLVKRTGEKVFLECVQDMDHENMFWYRQDPGLGLRLIYFSYDVKMKEKGDIPEGYSVSREKKERFSLILESASTNQTSMYLCASSLSKRAKNIQYFGAGTRLSVL.

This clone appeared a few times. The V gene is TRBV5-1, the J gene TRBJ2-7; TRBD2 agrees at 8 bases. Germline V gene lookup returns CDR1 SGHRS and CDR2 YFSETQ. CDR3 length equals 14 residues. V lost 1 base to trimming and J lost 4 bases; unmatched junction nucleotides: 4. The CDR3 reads CASSLTAGVYEQYF. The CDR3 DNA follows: TGCGCCAGCAGCTTGACAGCGGGAGTATACGAGCAGTACTTC.

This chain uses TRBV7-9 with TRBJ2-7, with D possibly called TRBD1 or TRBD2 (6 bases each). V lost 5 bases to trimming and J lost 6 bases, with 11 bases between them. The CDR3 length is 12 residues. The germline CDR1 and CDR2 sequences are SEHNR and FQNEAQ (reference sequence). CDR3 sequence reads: CASSIGGIEQYF. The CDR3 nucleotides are TGTGCCAGCAGCATAGGGGGGATCGAGCAGTACTTC.

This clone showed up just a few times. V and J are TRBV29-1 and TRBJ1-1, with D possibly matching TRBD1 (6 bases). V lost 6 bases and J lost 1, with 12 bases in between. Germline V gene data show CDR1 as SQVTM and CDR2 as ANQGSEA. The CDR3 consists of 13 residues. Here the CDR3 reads CSVPGTRNTEAFF. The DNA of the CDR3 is TGCAGCGTACCCGGGACAAGGAACACTGAAGCTTTCTTT.

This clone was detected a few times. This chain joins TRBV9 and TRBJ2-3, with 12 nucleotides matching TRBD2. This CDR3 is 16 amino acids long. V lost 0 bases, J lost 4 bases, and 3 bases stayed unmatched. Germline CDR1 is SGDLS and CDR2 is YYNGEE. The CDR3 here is CASSVAASGRADTQYF. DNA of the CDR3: TGTGCCAGCAGCGTAGCCGCTAGCGGGAGGGCAGATACGCAGTATTTT. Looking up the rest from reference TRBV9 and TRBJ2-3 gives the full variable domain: DSGVTQTPKHLITATGQRVTLRCSPRSGDLSVYWYQQSLDQGLQFLIQYYNGEERAKGNILERFSAQQFPDLHSELNLSSLELGDSALYFCASSVAASGRADTQYFGPGTRLTVL.

Here the CDR3 DNA reads TGTGCCAGCACTTCCTATCAATACTTACGGGGAAGATTGAACACTGAAGCTTTCTTT. Translated: CASTSYQYLRGRLNTEAFF. V and J are TRBV28 and TRBJ1-1; no clear D. This CDR3 region has 19 residues. Between the trimmed V and J ends, which lost 7 bases and 0 bases, there was a span of 27 bases. Germline V gene data show CDR1 as MDHEN and CDR2 as SYDVKM.